This entry lists 7 T cell receptor beta chains sequenced from one sample in a study of blood T cells in healthy people across ages. The authors ran a second PCR of about 6 to 11 cycles using a sample-barcoded 5' primer and a J-beta primer mix. TCRdb fed the 5' RACE reads into MiXCR, producing one record per CDR3 protein. Of 780,000 or so distinct CDR3 sequences in the sample, about 48% were seen once. Material for sequencing was blood. The receptors were gathered from a man older than 75 in good health.

J is TRBJ2-1 and V is TRBV9, with 8 bases lining up with TRBD2. Germline values: CDR1 SGDLS, CDR2 YYNGEE. The CDR3 contains 15 residues. The J segment lost 4 bases and the V segment lost 0 bases, leaving 3 bases of the junction unmatched. As DNA, the CDR3 is TGTGCCAGCAGCGTAGGGGCTAGCGGGTACAATGAGCAGTTCTTC. This codes for CASSVGASGYNEQFF. Full variable domain (outside the CDR3, taken from reference TRBV9 and TRBJ2-1): DSGVTQTPKHLITATGQRVTLRCSPRSGDLSVYWYQQSLDQGLQFLIQYYNGEERAKGNILERFSAQQFPDLHSELNLSSLELGDSALYFCASSVGASGYNEQFFGPGTRLTVL.

The chain combines TRBV29-1 with TRBJ2-1; D may be TRBD2 (7 bases). V was cut by 3 bases and J by 4 bases, with 10 bases left in between. The germline V gene has CDR1 SQVTM and CDR2 ANQGSEA. This CDR3 contains 13 residues. DNA of the CDR3: TGCAGCGTTGAGGAGGGGGGGTACAATGAGCAGTTCTTC. It is translated as CSVEEGGYNEQFF.

This clonotype was recorded a few times. The chain employs TRBV6-5 and TRBJ2-5; D is ambiguous. CDR1 is MNHEY and CDR2 is SVGAGI in the germline V gene. The CDR3 spans 11 residues. V was cut by 4 bases and J by 7 bases, with 7 bases left in between. This CDR3 reads CASSFSGTQYF. The CDR3 nucleotides read TGTGCCAGCAGTTTCTCGGGGACCCAGTACTTC.

There are a few counts of this clonotype. The chain combines TRBV6-5 with TRBJ2-5; weak D call: TRBD2 (5 bases). CDR3 length equals 14 residues. The V gene lost 4 bases and the J gene lost 7 bases, with 16 bases spanning the gap. Germline assignment: CDR1 MNHEY and CDR2 SVGAGI. As DNA, the CDR3 is TGTGCCAGCAGTTTAAGACTACGCCTTGGGACCCAGTACTTC. Its translation is CASSLRLRLGTQYF.

The gene calls are TRBV7-9 and TRBJ1-5, with 9 bases that match TRBD1. There are 16 residues in the CDR3. Germline V gene sequence: CDR1 SEHNR, CDR2 FQNEAQ (reference sequence). Losses at the gene ends were 2 bases for V and 7 bases for J; bases not matched to a gene: 9. In DNA, the CDR3 is TGTGCCAGCAGCTTAACGGGACAGGGATCCGGGCAGCCCCAGCATTTT. Its protein product is CASSLTGQGSGQPQHF.

This rearrangement joins TRBV4-2 to TRBJ2-1, with 9 positions matching TRBD2. This CDR3 is 16 amino acids long. The germline gives CDR1 LGHNA, CDR2 YNFKEQ. V shed 0 bases, J shed 5 bases, and the junction held 5 bases outside the gene matches. The CDR3 nucleotides read TGTGCCAGCAGCCAAGATGCTAGCGGGACTCACAATGAGCAGTTCTTC. This translates into CASSQDASGTHNEQFF.

This clonotype was recorded a few times. The rearrangement uses TRBV6-6 and TRBJ2-5; 10 positions agree with TRBD1. There are 15 residues in the CDR3. Trimming took 2 bases from V and 5 from J; bases not matched to a gene: 5. From germline, CDR1 is MNHNY and CDR2 SVGAGI (reference sequence). This CDR3 reads CASSYDRGRRETQYF. The CDR3 DNA sequence: TGTGCCAGCAGTTACGACAGGGGGCGGCGGGAGACCCAGTACTTC.